Following are 4 T cell receptor beta chains from one sample sequenced in a study of T cells in Graves' hyperthyroidism and ophthalmopathy. It was RNA transcripts that yielded the amplified TCR beta CDR3 regions. When the TCR CDR3 underwent first-round RT-PCR, the HTBI primer set was used. TCRdb reanalysed the multiplex PCR reads using MiXCR and keeps one entry per CDR3 protein. This repertoire shows about 52,000 distinct CDR3 sequences, about half found once; its top ten account for roughly a tenth. Sequencing was performed on blood. These receptors originate from a woman aged 45 to 65 with Graves' ophthalmopathy.

In this sample, this clonotype turned up many times. A much larger clone differs from this one at a single base, so this may be a read error. This chain links TRBV2 with TRBJ1-5; TRBD1 matches at 11 bases. The CDR3 runs to 14 residues. J was trimmed by 5 bases and V by 5 bases; bases with no gene match: 2. Germline lookup yields CDR1 SNHLY and CDR2 FYNNEI. The CDR3 sequence: CASSPGQGDQPQHF. The DNA for the CDR3 is TGTGCCAGCAGTCCGGGACAGGGGGATCAGCCCCAGCATTTT.

In its sample, this clonotype was seen many times. The gene calls are TRBV24-1 and TRBJ2-2; D ambiguous. The germline V and J ends were trimmed by 6 bases and 3 bases, with 4 bases remaining between them. The CDR3 length is 12 residues. Germline V gene lookup returns CDR1 KGHDR and CDR2 SFDVKD. The CDR3 spells CATSLDTGELFF. In DNA form, the CDR3 reads TGTGCCACCAGTCTCGACACCGGGGAGCTGTTTTTT.

V usage is TRBV29-1 and J usage is TRBJ2-6; possible D gene TRBD2, 6 bases. Germline assignment: CDR1 SQVTM and CDR2 ANQGSEA. V was cut by 3 bases and J by 4 bases, with 10 bases left in between. The CDR3 covers 14 residues. As DNA, the CDR3 is TGCAGCGTTGAGTCCAGCGGGGGGGCCAACGTCCTGACTTTC. Encoded protein: CSVESSGGANVLTF.

About this clonotype itself: The junction does not match germline at one end; this may be a read error. The rearrangement links TRBV6-5 to TRBJ2-5; D perhaps matches TRBD2 (7 bases). Looked up from germline, CDR1 is MNHEY and CDR2 is SVGAGI. This CDR3 contains 16 residues. The CDR3 sequence is CASSRREGGRQETQCF. For the CDR3, the DNA is TGTGCCAGCAGCCGTCGAGAGGGGGGGAGGCAAGAGACCCAGTGCTTC.